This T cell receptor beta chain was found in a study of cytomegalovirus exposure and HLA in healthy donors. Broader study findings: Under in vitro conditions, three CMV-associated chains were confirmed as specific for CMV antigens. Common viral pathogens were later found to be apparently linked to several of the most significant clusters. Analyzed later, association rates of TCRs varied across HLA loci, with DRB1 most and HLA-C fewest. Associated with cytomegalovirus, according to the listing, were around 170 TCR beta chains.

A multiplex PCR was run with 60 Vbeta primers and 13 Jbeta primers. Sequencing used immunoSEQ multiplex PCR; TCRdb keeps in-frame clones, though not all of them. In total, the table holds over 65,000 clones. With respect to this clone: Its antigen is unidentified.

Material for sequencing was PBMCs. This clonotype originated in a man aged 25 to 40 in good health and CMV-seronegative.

The CDR3 DNA is TGTGCCAGCAGCTTAGGAGAGGGAAGATATGGCTACACCTTC. Translation: CASSLGEGRYGYTF. The chain recombines TRBV7-9 with TRBJ1-2; D unresolved. V lost 1 base and J lost 5, with 11 bases in between. CDR1 is SEHNR and CDR2 is FQNEAQ in the germline V gene (reference sequence). This CDR3 is 14 amino acids long. The whole variable domain, filled in from reference TRBV7-9 and TRBJ1-2, reads DTGVSQNPRHKITKRGQNVTFRCDPISEHNRLYWYRQTLGQGPEFLTYFQNEAQLEKSRLLSDRFSAERPKGSFSTLEIQRTEQGDSAMYLCASSLGEGRYGYTFGSGTRLTVV.